This entry lists 23 T cell receptor beta chains sequenced from one sample in a study of T cell changes during pregnancy in multiple sclerosis. The method was immunoSEQ multiplex PCR; TCRdb's version includes in-frame clones alone and lacks a portion of them. Altogether some 37,000 clones are present, approximately 92% being singletons, with the ten largest covering 1.2%. The sample comprised PBMCs (not recorded whether the cells were cultured). The receptors were gathered from a female donor with multiple sclerosis, enrolled in a pregnancy study.

V usage is TRBV7-9 and J usage is TRBJ2-1; D is unclear. Trimming removed 4 bases at V and 5 bases at J, with 6 bases between. CDR3 length equals 12 residues. CDR1 SEHNR and CDR2 FQNEAQ come from the germline V gene (reference sequence). CDR3 bases: TGTGCCAGCAGCTGGGGAAACAATGAGCAGTTCTTC. Residues: CASSWGNNEQFF.

This clone has just a few counts. The chain carries TRBV6-8 and TRBJ2-2; D may be TRBD2 (5 bases). Trimming stripped 8 bases from V and 5 bases from J, with 21 bases between. Germline CDR1 and CDR2: MNHGY and SAAAGT. The CDR3 covers 16 residues. This CDR3 reads CASPLATGGWTGELFF. CDR3 in DNA: TGTGCCAGCCCCTTAGCAACCGGAGGATGGACCGGGGAGCTGTTTTTT.

This chain joins TRBV11-2 and TRBJ2-5; weak D call: TRBD2 (6 bases). The ends were cut back, 5 bases at V and 2 bases at J, with 12 bases in the middle. The CDR3 has 14 residues. Germline V lookup: CDR1 SGHAT, CDR2 FQNNGV. Here the CDR3 DNA reads TGTGCCAGCAGCCCAGGCGGGACTCAAGAGACCCAGTACTTC. This sequence encodes CASSPGGTQETQYF.

The genes are TRBV30 and TRBJ1-1; 11 bases line up with TRBD1. V lost 3 bases and J lost 0; bases outside the gene matches: 6. The germline gives CDR1 GTSNPN, CDR2 SVGIG (reference sequence). This CDR3 is 16 amino acids long. The CDR3 protein is CAWSRGQGVMNTEAFF. CDR3 DNA: TGTGCCTGGAGCCGGGGACAGGGGGTCATGAACACTGAAGCTTTCTTT.

The V and J genes are TRBV7-2 and TRBJ1-4; 7 positions agree with TRBD1. The J segment lost 14 bases and the V segment lost 5 bases, leaving 11 bases of the junction unmatched. The length of the CDR3 is 13 residues. Germline CDR1 and CDR2: SGHTA and FQGNSA. This chain's CDR3 is CASSPRQGGGLFF. CDR3 DNA: TGTGCCAGCAGCCCTCGACAGGGAGGGGGGCTGTTTTTT.

This rearrangement joins TRBV5-1 to TRBJ2-5; D is perhaps TRBD1 (6 bases). The germline V gene has CDR1 SGHRS and CDR2 YFSETQ. V shed 5 bases and J shed 2 bases, with 10 bases lying between them. This CDR3 spans 13 amino acids. The chain's CDR3 is CASSPDRQETQYF. The CDR3 DNA follows: TGCGCCAGCAGTCCCGACAGGCAAGAGACCCAGTACTTC.

The chain combines TRBV7-2 with TRBJ2-3; 8 bases agree with TRBD1. Germline V gene sequence: CDR1 SGHTA, CDR2 FQGNSA. This CDR3 contains 16 residues. V was clipped by 5 bases and J by 1 base; unmatched bases: 8. CDR3 sequence (DNA): TGTGCCAGCAGCATACCCCCGGGACAGGGCACAGATACGCAGTATTTT. Translated, it gives CASSIPPGQGTDTQYF.

J is TRBJ1-1 and V is TRBV18; TRBD1 aligns across 9 bases. The germline CDR1 and CDR2 sequences are KGHSH and LQKENI. The CDR3 contains 14 residues. J lost 2 bases, V lost 5 bases, and 3 bases had no gene match. CDR3 sequence (DNA): TGTGCCAGCTCAGGACAGGGGATAAACACTGAAGCTTTCTTT. Translated, it gives CASSGQGINTEAFF.

The rearrangement uses TRBV7-9 and TRBJ2-3, with D possibly matching TRBD2 (6 bases). Per germline, CDR1 SEHNR and CDR2 FQNEAQ (reference sequence). The CDR3 sequence is 15 residues long. The ends were cut back, 4 bases at V and 2 bases at J, with 13 bases in the middle. CDR3 sequence reads: CASSSPGLNTDTQYF. In nucleotides, the CDR3 is TGTGCCAGCAGCTCACCGGGACTCAACACAGATACGCAGTATTTT.

This chain joins TRBV7-2 and TRBJ2-1; 8 nucleotides match TRBD2. J lost 6 bases, V lost 5 bases, and 9 bases had no gene match. Germline V gene sequence: CDR1 SGHTA, CDR2 FQGNSA. The CDR3 runs to 15 residues. CDR3 in DNA: TGTGCCAGCAGCCACTCTAGCGGGTCCCCCAATGAGCAGTTCTTC. It translates to CASSHSSGSPNEQFF.

The CDR3 loop is CASSTQGAGQPQHF. CDR3 DNA: TGTGCCAGTAGTACACAGGGGGCAGGACAGCCCCAGCATTTT. The V gene is TRBV19, the J gene TRBJ1-5; 9 nucleotides line up with TRBD1. Germline assignment: CDR1 LNHDA and CDR2 SQIVND (reference sequence). V was pared by 4 bases and J by 7 bases, with 5 bases of the junction left unmatched. The CDR3 spans 14 residues.

The J gene is TRBJ2-6, the V gene TRBV6-4; D may be TRBD1 (5 bases). The CDR3 totals 15 residues. Trimming removed 5 bases from V and 0 bases from J, with 8 bases in between. Germline values: CDR1 MRHNA, CDR2 SNTAGT. The CDR3 is CASSKDSSGANVLTF. The CDR3 DNA reads as TGTGCCAGCAGTAAAGACAGCTCTGGGGCCAACGTCCTGACTTTC.

This clone was recorded a few times. This chain links TRBV4-1 with TRBJ1-1; D is undetermined. Trimming took off 2 bases at V and 0 bases at J, with 10 bases between the two ends. The CDR3 covers 15 residues. Looked up from germline, CDR1 is MGHRA and CDR2 is YSYEKL. CDR3 DNA sequence: TGCGCCAGCAGCCAATATTCCTACATGAACACTGAAGCTTTCTTT. Translated: CASSQYSYMNTEAFF.

This sequence joins TRBV9 and TRBJ1-1; D gene unclear. Germline CDR1 and CDR2: SGDLS and YYNGEE. The CDR3 loop spans 14 amino acids. Trimming took off 3 bases at V and 4 bases at J, with 13 bases between the two ends. In nucleotides, the CDR3 is TGTGCCAGCAGCGCGAAGGCCCTGGGCACTGAAGCTTTCTTT. It is translated as CASSAKALGTEAFF.

The chain couples TRBV7-2 to TRBJ1-1; D perhaps matches TRBD1 (5 bases). Deletions cut 5 bases from V and 4 bases from J, with 17 bases between. The CDR3 has 15 residues. Germline CDR1 and CDR2: SGHTA and FQGNSA. The DNA for the CDR3 is TGTGCCAGCAGCCTACAGGAGGTCCAGATCACTGAAGCTTTCTTT. Residues: CASSLQEVQITEAFF. Full variable domain (missing parts from reference TRBV7-2 and TRBJ1-1): GAGVSQSPSNKVTEKGKDVELRCDPISGHTALYWYRQSLGQGLEFLIYFQGNSAPDKSGLPSDRFSAERTGGSVSTLTIQRTQQEDSAVYLCASSLQEVQITEAFFGQGTRLTVV.

This chain joins TRBV2 and TRBJ2-3, with D perhaps matching TRBD2 (5 bases). Trimming took 3 bases from V and 6 from J, leaving 13 bases between them. The germline V gene has CDR1 SNHLY and CDR2 FYNNEI. The length of the CDR3 is 14 residues. CDR3 coding DNA: TGTGCCAGCAGTGATCGCCGGGGTAGGGATACGCAGTATTTT. This encodes CASSDRRGRDTQYF.

The chain employs TRBV10-2 and TRBJ1-4, with 8 bases identical to TRBD1. The V segment lost 2 bases and the J segment 7 bases; nucleotides outside the gene matches: 12. The CDR3 loop spans 17 amino acids. Germline V lookup: CDR1 WSHSY, CDR2 SAAADI. The CDR3 region has the DNA TGCGCCAGCAGTGAGCCTCTAAACAGGGGGTGGGTTGAAAAACTGTTTTTT. The encoded protein is CASSEPLNRGWVEKLFF.

V usage is TRBV9 and J usage is TRBJ2-1; 10 bases fit TRBD2. The CDR3 runs 16 residues. Looked up from germline, CDR1 is SGDLS and CDR2 is YYNGEE. J was trimmed by 7 bases and V by 0 bases; bases with no gene match: 7. Here the CDR3 DNA reads TGTGCCAGCAGCGTAGGCTTACTAGCGGGGCCAAATGAGCAGTTCTTC. It yields the protein CASSVGLLAGPNEQFF.

The chain uses TRBV14 and TRBJ1-2, with 9 bases lining up with TRBD1. Germline V gene lookup returns CDR1 SGHDN and CDR2 FVKESK. The CDR3 covers 17 residues. The V segment lost 2 bases and the J segment 2 bases; nucleotides outside the gene matches: 9. Written as DNA, the CDR3 is TGTGCCAGCAGCCAAAGGGCACCGGGACAGGGAAACTATGGCTACACCTTC. As protein: CASSQRAPGQGNYGYTF.

This clone was picked up one time. The J gene is TRBJ1-1, the V gene TRBV14; TRBD1 might be the D (5 bases). This CDR3 is built from 13 residues. Germline CDR1 and CDR2: SGHDN and FVKESK. The germline V and J ends were trimmed by 1 base and 5 bases, with 8 bases remaining between them. CDR3 sequence: CASSQAGVTEAFF. The CDR3 DNA follows: TGTGCCAGCAGCCAAGCGGGGGTGACTGAAGCTTTCTTT.

For the CDR3, the DNA is TGTGCCAGCACCCAGTATCGGGACCGACCCACAGATACGCAGTATTTT. Protein: CASTQYRDRPTDTQYF. This rearrangement joins TRBV27 to TRBJ2-3; D may be TRBD1 or TRBD2 (5 bases each). V was pared by 7 bases and J by 2 bases, with 19 bases between. The CDR3 has 16 residues. The germline V gene encodes CDR1 MNHEY and CDR2 SMNVEV (reference sequence).

CDR3 DNA sequence: TGTGCCAGCAGCTTCGGGACAGGGGGTGAAAAACTGTTTTTT. It yields the protein CASSFGTGGEKLFF. The J gene is TRBJ1-4, the V gene TRBV7-9; 11 nucleotides align to TRBD1. Germline trimming cut 3 bases from V and 7 bases from J; bases unmatched to any gene: 1. This CDR3 has 14 residues. CDR1 is SEHNR, CDR2 FQNEAQ, per germline (reference sequence).

The chain is built from TRBV4-3 and TRBJ2-3; 7 nucleotides align to TRBD2. The germline gives CDR1 LGHNA, CDR2 YSLEER. The CDR3 is 15 residues long. V lost 1 base, J lost 7 bases, and 8 bases stayed unmatched. CDR3 protein: CASSQGLATSYTQYF. Written as DNA, the CDR3 is TGCGCCAGCAGCCAAGGACTAGCTACGAGTTATACGCAGTATTTT.